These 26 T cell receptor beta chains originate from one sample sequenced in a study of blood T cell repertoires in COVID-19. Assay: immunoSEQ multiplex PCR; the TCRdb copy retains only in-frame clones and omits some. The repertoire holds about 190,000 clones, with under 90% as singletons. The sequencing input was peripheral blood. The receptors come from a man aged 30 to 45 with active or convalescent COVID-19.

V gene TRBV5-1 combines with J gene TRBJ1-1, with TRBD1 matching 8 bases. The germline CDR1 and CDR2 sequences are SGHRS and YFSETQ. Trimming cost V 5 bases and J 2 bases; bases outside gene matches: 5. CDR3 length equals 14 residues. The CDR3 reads CASRSQGANTEAFF. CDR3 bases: TGCGCCAGCAGGAGCCAGGGGGCAAACACTGAAGCTTTCTTT.

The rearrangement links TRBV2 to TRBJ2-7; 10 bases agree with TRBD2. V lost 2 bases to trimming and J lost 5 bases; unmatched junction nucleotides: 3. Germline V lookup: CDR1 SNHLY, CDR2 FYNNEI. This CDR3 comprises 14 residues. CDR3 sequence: CASSERLAGDEQYF. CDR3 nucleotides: TGTGCCAGCAGTGAACGGCTAGCGGGAGACGAGCAGTACTTC.

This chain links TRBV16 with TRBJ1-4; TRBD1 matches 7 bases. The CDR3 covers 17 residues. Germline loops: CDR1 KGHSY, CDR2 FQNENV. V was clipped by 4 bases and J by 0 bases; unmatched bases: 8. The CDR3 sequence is CASSLDAGGATNEKLFF. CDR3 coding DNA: TGTGCCAGCAGCCTGGACGCAGGGGGTGCAACTAATGAAAAACTGTTTTTT.

The chain's CDR3 is CASSLAAGLGPDTQYF. The CDR3 DNA reads as TGCGCCAGCAGCTTGGCAGCGGGCCTGGGCCCAGATACGCAGTATTTT. The chain has TRBV5-1 and TRBJ2-3; TRBD2 is a possible D gene (6 bases). CDR1 is SGHRS and CDR2 is YFSETQ in the germline V gene. The CDR3 contains 16 residues. V gave up 0 bases and J gave up 4 bases, with 15 bases separating them.

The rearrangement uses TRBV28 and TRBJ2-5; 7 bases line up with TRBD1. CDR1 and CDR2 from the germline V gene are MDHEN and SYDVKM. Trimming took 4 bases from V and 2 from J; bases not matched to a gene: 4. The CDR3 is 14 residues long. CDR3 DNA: TGTGCCAGCAGTTCGGGACAGTCACAAGAGACCCAGTACTTC. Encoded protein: CASSSGQSQETQYF.

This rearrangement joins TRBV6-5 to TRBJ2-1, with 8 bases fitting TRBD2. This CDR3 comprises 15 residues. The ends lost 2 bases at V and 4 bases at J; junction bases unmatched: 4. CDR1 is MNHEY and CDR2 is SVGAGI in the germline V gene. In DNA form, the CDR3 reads TGTGCCAGCAGTTACGCGTCTAGCGGGTACAATGAGCAGTTCTTC. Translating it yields CASSYASSGYNEQFF.

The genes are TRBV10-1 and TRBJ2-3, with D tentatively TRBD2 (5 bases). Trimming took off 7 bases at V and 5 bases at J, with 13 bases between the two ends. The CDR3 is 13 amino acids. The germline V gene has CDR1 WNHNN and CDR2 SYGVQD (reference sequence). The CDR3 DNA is TGCGCCAGCAACCCCCGGGCGGGAGATACGCAGTATTTT. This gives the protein CASNPRAGDTQYF.

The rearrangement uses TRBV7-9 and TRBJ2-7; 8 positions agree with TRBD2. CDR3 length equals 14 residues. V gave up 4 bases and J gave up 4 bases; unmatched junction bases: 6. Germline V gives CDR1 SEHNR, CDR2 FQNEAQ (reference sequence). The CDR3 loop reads CASSSYAGGYEQYF. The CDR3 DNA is TGTGCCAGCAGCTCATATGCGGGAGGATACGAGCAGTACTTC. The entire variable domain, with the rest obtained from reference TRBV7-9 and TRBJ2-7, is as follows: DTGVSQNPRHKITKRGQNVTFRCDPISEHNRLYWYRQTLGQGPEFLTYFQNEAQLEKSRLLSDRFSAERPKGSFSTLEIQRTEQGDSAMYLCASSSYAGGYEQYFGPGTRLTVT.

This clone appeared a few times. In DNA, the CDR3 is TGTGCCAGTAGCCATAACTATGGCTACACCTTC. Amino acid sequence: CASSHNYGYTF. V is TRBV19 and J is TRBJ1-2, with D unresolved. This CDR3 contains 11 residues. Germline CDR1 reads LNHDA; CDR2 reads SQIVND (reference sequence). Trimming cost V 6 bases and J 1 base, with 3 bases left between them.

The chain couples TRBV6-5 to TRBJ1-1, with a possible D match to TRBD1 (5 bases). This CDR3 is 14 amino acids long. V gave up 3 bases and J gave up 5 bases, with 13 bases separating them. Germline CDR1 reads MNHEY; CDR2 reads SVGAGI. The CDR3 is CASSYNTGGTEAFF. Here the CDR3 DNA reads TGTGCCAGCAGTTATAATACTGGGGGGACTGAAGCTTTCTTT.

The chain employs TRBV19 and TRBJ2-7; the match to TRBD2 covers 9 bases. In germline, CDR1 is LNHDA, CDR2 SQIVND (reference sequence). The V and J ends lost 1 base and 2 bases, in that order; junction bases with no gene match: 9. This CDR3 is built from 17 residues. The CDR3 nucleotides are TGTGCCAGTAGTATAGCCGGCGGGAGGGGCCGCACCTACGAGCAGTACTTC. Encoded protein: CASSIAGGRGRTYEQYF.

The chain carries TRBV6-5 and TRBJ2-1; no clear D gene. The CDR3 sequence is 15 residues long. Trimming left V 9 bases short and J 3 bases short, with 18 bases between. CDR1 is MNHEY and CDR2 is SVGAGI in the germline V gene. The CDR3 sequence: CASTPVGLRYNEQFF. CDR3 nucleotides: TGTGCCAGTACCCCCGTCGGGTTGCGCTACAATGAGCAGTTCTTC.

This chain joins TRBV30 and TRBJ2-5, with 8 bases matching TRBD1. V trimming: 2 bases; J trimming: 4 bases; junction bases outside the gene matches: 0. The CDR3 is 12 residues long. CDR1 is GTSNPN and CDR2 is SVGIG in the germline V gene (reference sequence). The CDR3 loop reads CAWSQGAETQYF. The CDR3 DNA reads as TGTGCCTGGAGTCAGGGGGCAGAGACCCAGTACTTC.

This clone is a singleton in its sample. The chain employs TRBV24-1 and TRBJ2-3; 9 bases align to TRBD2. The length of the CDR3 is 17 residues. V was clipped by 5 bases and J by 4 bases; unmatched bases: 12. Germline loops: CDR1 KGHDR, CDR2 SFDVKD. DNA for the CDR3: TGTGCCACCAGTGTTCCTAGCGGGACGGGGGCCCCAGATACGCAGTATTTT. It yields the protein CATSVPSGTGAPDTQYF.

In DNA form, the CDR3 reads TGTGCCAGCAACTTTTGGGGGACAGGGGGTATCTACGAGCAGTACGTC. Amino acids: CASNFWGTGGIYEQYV. The gene calls are TRBV5-6 and TRBJ2-7; TRBD1 agrees at 11 bases. The junction had 11 bases not matched to a gene; V was cut back by 6 bases and J by 3 bases. The V gene's germline CDR1 is SGHDT and CDR2 YYEEEE. The CDR3 runs to 16 residues.

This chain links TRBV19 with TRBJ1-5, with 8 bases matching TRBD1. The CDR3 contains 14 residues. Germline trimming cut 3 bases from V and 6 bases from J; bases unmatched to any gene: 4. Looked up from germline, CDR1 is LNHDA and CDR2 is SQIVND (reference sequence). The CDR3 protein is CASSMEQGAQPQHF. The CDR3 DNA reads TGTGCCAGTAGTATGGAGCAGGGGGCTCAGCCCCAGCATTTT.

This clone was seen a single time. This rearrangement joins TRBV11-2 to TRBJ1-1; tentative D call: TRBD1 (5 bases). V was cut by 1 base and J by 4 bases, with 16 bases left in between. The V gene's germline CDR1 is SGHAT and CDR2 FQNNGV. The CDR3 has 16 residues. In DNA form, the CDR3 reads TGTGCCAGCAGCTTAGTGCTCCAGGGTCCGGCCACTGAAGCTTTCTTT. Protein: CASSLVLQGPATEAFF.

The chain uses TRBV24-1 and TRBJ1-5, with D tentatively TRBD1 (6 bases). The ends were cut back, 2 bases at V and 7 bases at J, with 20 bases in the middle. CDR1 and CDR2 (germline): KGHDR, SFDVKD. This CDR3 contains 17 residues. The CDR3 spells CATSDSSGGGNGQPQHF. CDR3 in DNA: TGTGCCACCAGTGATTCCTCGGGAGGGGGGAACGGCCAGCCCCAGCATTTT.

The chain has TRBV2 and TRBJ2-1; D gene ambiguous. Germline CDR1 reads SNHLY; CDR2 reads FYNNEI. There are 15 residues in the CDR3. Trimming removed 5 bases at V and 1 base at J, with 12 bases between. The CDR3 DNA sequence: TGTGCCAGCAGTTACCCTACCTTATCCTACAATGAGCAGTTCTTC. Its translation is CASSYPTLSYNEQFF.

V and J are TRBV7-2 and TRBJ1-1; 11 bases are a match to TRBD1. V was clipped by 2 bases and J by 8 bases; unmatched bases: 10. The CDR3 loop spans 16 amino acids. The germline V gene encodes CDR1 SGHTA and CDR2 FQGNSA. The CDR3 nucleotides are TGTGCCAGCAGCTTATCCTCCGGACAGGGGGCGGACGAAGCTTTCTTT. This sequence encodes CASSLSSGQGADEAFF.

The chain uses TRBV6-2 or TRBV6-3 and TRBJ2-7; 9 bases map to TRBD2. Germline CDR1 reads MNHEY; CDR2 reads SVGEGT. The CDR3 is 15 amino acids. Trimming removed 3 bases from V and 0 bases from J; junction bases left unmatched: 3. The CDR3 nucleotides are TGTGCCAGCAGTTATAGGACTAGCGCCTCCTACGAGCAGTACTTC. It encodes CASSYRTSASYEQYF.

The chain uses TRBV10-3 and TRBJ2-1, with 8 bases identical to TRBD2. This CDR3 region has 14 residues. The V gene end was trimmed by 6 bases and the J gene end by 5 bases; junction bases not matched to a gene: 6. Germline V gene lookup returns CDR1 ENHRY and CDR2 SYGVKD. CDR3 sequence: CAISGGAGNNEQFF. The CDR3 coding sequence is TGTGCCATCAGCGGGGGGGCAGGGAACAATGAGCAGTTCTTC.

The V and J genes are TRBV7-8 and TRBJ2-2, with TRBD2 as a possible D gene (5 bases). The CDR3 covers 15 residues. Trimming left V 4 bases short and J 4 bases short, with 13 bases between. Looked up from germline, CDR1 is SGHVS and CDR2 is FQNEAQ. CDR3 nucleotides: TGTGCCAGCAGCTCGCCTAGCAGAGGCACCGGGGAGCTGTTTTTT. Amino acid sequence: CASSSPSRGTGELFF.

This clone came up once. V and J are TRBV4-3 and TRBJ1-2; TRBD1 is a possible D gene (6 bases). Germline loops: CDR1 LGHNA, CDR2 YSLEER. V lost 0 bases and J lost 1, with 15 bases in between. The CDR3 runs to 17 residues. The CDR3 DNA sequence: TGCGCCAGCAGCCAAGATATCGGGGGGCATGGTAACTATGGCTACACCTTC. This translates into CASSQDIGGHGNYGYTF.

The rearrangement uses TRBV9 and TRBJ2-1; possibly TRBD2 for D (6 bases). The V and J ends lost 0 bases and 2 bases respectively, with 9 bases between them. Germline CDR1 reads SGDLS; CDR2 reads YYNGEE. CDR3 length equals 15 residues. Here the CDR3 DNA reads TGTGCCAGCAGCGTAGGACGGGGGACCTACAATGAGCAGTTCTTC. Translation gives CASSVGRGTYNEQFF.

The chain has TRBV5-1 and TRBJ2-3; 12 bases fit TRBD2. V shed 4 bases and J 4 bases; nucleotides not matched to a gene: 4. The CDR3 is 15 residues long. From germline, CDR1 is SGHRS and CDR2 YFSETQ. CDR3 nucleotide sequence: TGCGCCAGCAGCGCTAGCGGGGGGGTCGCAGATACGCAGTATTTT. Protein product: CASSASGGVADTQYF.